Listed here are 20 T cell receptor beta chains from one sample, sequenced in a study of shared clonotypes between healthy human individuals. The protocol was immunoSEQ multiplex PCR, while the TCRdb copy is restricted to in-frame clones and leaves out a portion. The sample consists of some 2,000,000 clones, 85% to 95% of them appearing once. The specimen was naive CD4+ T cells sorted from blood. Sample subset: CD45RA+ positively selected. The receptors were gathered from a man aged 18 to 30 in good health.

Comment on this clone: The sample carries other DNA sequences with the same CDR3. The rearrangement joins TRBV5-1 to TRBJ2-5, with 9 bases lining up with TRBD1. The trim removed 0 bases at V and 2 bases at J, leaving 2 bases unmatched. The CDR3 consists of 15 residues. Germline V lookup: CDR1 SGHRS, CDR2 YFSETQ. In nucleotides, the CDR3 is TGCGCCAGCAGCTTGGAAGGGACAGGGCAAGAGACCCAGTACTTC. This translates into CASSLEGTGQETQYF.

CDR3 residues: CASSLGDNSADTQYF. In nucleotides, the CDR3 is TGCGCCAGCAGCTTGGGGGACAATTCGGCAGATACGCAGTATTTT. The rearrangement uses TRBV5-1 and TRBJ2-3; perhaps TRBD1 as D (6 bases). V was cut by 0 bases and J by 4 bases, with 12 bases left in between. CDR3 size: 15 residues. Per germline, CDR1 SGHRS and CDR2 YFSETQ.

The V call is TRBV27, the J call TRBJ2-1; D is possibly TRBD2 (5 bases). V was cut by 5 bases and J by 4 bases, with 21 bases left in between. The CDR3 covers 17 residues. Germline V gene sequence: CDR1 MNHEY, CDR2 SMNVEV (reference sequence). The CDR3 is CASSRAVATRGYNEQFF. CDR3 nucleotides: TGTGCCAGCAGTCGGGCGGTGGCAACCCGGGGTTACAATGAGCAGTTCTTC.

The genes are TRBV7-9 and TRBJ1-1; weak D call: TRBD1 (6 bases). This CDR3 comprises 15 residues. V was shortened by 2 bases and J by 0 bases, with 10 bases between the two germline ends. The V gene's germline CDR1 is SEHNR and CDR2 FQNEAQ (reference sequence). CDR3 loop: CASSLFGQMNTEAFF. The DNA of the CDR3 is TGTGCCAGCAGCTTATTTGGACAGATGAACACTGAAGCTTTCTTT.

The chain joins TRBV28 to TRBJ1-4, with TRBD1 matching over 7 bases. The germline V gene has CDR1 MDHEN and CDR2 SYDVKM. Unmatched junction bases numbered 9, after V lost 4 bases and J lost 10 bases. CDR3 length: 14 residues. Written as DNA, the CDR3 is TGTGCCAGCAGTTCCGGACAGGCCGTGGCAAAACTGTTTTTT. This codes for CASSSGQAVAKLFF.

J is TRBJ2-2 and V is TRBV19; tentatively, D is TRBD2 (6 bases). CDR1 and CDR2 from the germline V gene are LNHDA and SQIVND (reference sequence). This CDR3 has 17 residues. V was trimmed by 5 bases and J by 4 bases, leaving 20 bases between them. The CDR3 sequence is CASSGPGSLSGTGELFF. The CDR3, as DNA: TGTGCCAGTAGTGGCCCCGGGAGTCTTTCGGGCACCGGGGAGCTGTTTTTT.

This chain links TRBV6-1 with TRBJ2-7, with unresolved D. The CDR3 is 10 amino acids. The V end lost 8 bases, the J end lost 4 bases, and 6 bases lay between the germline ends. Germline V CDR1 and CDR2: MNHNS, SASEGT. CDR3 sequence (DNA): TGTGCCAGCGCGGAATACGAGCAGTACTTC. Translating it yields CASAEYEQYF.

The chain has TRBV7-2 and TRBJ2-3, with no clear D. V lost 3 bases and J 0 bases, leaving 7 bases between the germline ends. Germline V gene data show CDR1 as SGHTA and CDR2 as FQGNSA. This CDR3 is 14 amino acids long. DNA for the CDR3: TGTGCCAGCAGCTTCTTCGGGAGCACAGATACGCAGTATTTT. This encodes CASSFFGSTDTQYF.

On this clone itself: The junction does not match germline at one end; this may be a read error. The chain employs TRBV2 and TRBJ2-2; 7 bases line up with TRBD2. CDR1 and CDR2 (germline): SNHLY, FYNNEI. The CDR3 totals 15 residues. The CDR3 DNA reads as TGTGCCAGCGGGGAGGTCAGCGGGAACGCCGGGGAGCTGTTTTTT. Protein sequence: CASGEVSGNAGELFF.

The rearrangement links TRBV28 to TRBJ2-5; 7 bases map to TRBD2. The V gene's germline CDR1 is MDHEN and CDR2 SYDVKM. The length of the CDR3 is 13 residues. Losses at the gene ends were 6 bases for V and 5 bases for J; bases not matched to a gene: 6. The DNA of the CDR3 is TGTGCCAGCAGCTCCCGGGGGGTTGAGACCCAGTACTTC. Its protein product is CASSSRGVETQYF.

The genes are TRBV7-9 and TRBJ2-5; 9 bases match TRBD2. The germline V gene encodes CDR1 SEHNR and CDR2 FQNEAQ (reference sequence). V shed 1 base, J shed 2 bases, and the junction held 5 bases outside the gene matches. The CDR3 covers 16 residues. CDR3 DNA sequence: TGTGCCAGCAGCTTAGGTGCTAGCGGGGTACAAGAGACCCAGTACTTC. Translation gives CASSLGASGVQETQYF.

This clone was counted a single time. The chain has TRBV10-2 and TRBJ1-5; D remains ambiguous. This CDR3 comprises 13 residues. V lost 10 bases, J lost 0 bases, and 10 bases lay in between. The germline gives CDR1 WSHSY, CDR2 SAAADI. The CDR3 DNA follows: TGCGCCACCAGAGTGGCTAGCAATCAGCCCCAGCATTTT. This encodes CATRVASNQPQHF.

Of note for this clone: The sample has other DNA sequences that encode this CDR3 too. The CDR3 sequence is CASSLGALQETQYF. The CDR3 nucleotides read TGCGCCAGCAGCTTGGGCGCCCTCCAAGAGACCCAGTACTTC. The rearrangement joins TRBV5-1 to TRBJ2-5; D is undetermined. From germline, CDR1 is SGHRS and CDR2 YFSETQ. This CDR3 has 14 amino acids. Deletions cut 0 bases from V and 1 base from J, with 7 bases between.

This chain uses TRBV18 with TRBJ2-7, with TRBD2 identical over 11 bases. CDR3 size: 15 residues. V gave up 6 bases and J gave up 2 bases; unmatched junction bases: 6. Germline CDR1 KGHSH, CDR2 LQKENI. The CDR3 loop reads CASSMGLADTYEQYF. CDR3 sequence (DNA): TGTGCCAGCTCGATGGGACTAGCGGACACCTACGAGCAGTACTTC.

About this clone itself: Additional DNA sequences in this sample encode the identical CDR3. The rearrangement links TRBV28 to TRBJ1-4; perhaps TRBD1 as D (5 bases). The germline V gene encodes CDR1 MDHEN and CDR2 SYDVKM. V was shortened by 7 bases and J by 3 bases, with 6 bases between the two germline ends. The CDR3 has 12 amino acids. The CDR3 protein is CASTGANEKLFF. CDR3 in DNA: TGTGCCAGCACGGGGGCTAATGAAAAACTGTTTTTT. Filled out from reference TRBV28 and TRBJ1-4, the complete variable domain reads DVKVTQSSRYLVKRTGEKVFLECVQDMDHENMFWYRQDPGLGLRLIYFSYDVKMKEKGDIPEGYSVSREKKERFSLILESASTNQTSMYLCASTGANEKLFFGSGTQLSVL.

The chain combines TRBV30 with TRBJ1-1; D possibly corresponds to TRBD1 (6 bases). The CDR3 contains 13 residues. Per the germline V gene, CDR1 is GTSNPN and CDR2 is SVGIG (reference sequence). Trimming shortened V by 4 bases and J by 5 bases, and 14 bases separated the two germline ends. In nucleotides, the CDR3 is TGTGCCTGGAACGGAAACAGGGATACTGAAGCTTTCTTT. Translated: CAWNGNRDTEAFF.

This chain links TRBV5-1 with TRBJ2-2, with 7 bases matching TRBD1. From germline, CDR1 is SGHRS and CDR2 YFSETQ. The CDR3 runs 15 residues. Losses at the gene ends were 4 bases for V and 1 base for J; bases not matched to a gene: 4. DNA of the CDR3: TGCGCCAGCAGCCGGGACAGTGGGAACACCGGGGAGCTGTTTTTT. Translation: CASSRDSGNTGELFF.

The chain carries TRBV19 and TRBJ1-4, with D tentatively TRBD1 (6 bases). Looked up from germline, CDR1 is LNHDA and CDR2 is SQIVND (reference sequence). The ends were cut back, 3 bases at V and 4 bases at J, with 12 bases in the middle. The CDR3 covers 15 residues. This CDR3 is CASSIGTPINEKLFF. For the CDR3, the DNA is TGTGCCAGTAGTATTGGGACACCGATTAATGAAAAACTGTTTTTT.

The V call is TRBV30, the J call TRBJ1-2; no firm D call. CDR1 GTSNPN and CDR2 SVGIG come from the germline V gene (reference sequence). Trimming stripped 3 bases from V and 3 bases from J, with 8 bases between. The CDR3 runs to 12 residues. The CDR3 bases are TGTGCCTGGAGCACCGAGGACTATGGCTACACCTTC. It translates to CAWSTEDYGYTF.

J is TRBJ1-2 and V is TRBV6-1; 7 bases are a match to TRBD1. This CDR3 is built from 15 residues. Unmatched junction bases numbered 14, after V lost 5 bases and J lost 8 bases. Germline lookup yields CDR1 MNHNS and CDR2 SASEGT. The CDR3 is CASSPADRVGGGYTF. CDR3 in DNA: TGTGCCAGCAGTCCCGCTGACAGGGTAGGAGGCGGCTACACCTTC.